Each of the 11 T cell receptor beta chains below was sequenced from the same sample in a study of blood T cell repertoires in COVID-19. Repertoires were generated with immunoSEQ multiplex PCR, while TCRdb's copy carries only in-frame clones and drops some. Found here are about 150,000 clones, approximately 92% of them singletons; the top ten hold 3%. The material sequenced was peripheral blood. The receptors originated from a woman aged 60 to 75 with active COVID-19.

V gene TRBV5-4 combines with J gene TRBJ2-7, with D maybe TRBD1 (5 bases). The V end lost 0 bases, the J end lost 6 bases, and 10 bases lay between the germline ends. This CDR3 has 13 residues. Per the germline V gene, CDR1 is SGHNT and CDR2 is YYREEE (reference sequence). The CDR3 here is CASSLDRPREQYF. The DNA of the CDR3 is TGTGCCAGCAGCTTGGACAGGCCCCGCGAGCAGTACTTC. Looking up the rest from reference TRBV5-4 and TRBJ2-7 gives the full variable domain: ETGVTQSPTHLIKTRGQQVTLRCSSQSGHNTVSWYQQALGQGPQFIFQYYREEENGRGNFPPRFSGLQFPNYSSELNVNALELDDSALYLCASSLDRPREQYFGPGTRLTVT.

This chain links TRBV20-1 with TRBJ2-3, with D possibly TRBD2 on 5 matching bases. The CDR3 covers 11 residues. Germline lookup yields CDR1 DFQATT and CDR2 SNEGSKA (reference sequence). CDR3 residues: CSPGVTDTQYF. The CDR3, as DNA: TGCAGCCCCGGGGTCACAGATACGCAGTATTTT.

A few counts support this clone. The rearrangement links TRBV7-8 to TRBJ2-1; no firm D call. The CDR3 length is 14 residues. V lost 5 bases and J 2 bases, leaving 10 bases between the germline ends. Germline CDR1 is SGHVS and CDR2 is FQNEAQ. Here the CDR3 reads CASSPEIAYNEQFF. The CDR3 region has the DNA TGTGCCAGCAGCCCCGAGATAGCCTACAATGAGCAGTTCTTC.

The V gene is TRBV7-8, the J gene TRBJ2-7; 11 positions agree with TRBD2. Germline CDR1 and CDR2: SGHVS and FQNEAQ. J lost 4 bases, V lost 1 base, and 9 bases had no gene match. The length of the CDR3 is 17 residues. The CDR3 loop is CASSLVVYSGRGYEQYF. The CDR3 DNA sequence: TGTGCCAGCAGCTTAGTGGTGTATAGCGGGAGGGGGTACGAGCAGTACTTC. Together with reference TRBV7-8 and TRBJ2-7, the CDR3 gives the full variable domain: GAGVSQSPRYKVAKRGQDVALRCDPISGHVSLFWYQQALGQGPEFLTYFQNEAQLDKSGLPSDRFFAERPEGSVSTLKIQRTQQEDSAVYLCASSLVVYSGRGYEQYFGPGTRLTVT.

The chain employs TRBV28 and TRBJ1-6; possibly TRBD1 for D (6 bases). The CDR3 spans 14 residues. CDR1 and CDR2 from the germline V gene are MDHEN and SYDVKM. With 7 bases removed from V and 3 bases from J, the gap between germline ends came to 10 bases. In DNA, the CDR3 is TGTGCCAGCAAAAGACAGGACTATAATTCACCCCTCCACTTT. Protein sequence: CASKRQDYNSPLHF.

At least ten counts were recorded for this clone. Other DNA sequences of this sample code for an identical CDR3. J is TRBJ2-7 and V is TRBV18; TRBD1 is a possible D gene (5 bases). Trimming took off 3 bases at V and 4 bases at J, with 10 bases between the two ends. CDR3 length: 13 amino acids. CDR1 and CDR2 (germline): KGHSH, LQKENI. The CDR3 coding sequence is TGTGCCAGCTCACCCGACAGACAATACGAGCAGTACTTC. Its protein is CASSPDRQYEQYF.

The CDR3 protein is CASSSLAGYSYEQYF. For the CDR3, the DNA is TGTGCCAGCAGCTCCTTAGCGGGTTATTCCTACGAGCAGTACTTC. The V and J genes are TRBV13 and TRBJ2-7, with 7 bases aligning to TRBD2. V gave up 4 bases and J gave up 1 base; unmatched junction bases: 7. Germline assignment: CDR1 PRHDT and CDR2 FYEKMQ (reference sequence). The CDR3 is made up of 15 amino acids.

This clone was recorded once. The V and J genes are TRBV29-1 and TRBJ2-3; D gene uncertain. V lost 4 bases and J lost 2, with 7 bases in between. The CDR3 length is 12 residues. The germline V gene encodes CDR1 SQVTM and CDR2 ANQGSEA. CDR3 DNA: TGCAGCGTTGTCTTACACACAGATACGCAGTATTTT. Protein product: CSVVLHTDTQYF.

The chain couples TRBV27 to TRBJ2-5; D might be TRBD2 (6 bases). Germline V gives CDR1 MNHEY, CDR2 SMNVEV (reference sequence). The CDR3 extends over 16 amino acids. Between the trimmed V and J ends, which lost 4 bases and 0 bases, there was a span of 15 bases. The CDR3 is CASSSGVADHQETQYF. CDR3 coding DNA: TGTGCCAGCAGTTCCGGGGTAGCGGATCACCAAGAGACCCAGTACTTC.

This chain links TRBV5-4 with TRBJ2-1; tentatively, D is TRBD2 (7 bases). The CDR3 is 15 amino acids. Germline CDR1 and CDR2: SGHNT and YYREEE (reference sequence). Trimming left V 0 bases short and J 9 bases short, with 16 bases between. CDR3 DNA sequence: TGTGCCAGCAGCTTGGGGGGGGGCCCTACAAGTGAGCAGTTCTTC. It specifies CASSLGGGPTSEQFF.

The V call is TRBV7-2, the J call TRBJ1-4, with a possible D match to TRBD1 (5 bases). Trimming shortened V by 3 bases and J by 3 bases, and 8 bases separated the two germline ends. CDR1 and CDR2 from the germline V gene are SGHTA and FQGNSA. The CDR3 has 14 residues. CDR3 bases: TGTGCCAGCAGCTTCCAGGGTTCTAATGAAAAACTGTTTTTT. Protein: CASSFQGSNEKLFF.